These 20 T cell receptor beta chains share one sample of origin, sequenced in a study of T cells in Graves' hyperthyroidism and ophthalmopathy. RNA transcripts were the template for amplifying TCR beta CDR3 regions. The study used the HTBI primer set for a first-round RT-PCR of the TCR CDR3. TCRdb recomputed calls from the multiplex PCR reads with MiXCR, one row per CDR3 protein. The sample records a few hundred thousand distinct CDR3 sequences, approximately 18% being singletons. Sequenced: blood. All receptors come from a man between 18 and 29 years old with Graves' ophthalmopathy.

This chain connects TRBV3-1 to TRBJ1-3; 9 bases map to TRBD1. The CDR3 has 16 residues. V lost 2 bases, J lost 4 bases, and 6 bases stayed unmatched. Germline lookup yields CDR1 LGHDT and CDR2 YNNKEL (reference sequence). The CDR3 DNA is TGTGCCAGCAGCCAACCGGGACAGGGTAGGGGAAACACCATATATTTT. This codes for CASSQPGQGRGNTIYF.

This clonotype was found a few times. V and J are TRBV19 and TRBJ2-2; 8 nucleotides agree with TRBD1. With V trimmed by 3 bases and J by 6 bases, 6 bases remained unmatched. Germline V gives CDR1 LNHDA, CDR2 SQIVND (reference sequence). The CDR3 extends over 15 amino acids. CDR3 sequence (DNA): TGTGCCAGTAGTATCGAGAGACAGGGGTCCGGGGAGCTGTTTTTT. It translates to CASSIERQGSGELFF.

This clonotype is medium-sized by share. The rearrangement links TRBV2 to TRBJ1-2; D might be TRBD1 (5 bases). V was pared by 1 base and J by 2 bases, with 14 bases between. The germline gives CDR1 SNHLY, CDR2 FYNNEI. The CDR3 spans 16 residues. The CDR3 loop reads CASSEGVGGANYGYTF. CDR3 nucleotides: TGTGCCAGCAGTGAAGGGGTTGGCGGGGCGAACTATGGCTACACCTTC. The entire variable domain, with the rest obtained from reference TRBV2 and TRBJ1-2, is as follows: EPEVTQTPSHQVTQMGQEVILRCVPISNHLYFYWYRQILGQKVEFLVSFYNNEISEKSEIFDDQFSVERPDGSNFTLKIRSTKLEDSAMYFCASSEGVGGANYGYTFGSGTRLTVV.

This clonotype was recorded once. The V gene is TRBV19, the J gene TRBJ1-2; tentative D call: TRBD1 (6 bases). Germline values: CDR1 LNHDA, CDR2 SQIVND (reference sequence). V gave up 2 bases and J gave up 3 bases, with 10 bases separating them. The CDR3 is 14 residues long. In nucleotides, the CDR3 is TGTGCCAGTAGTATAACAGGGAGCGACTATGGCTACACCTTC. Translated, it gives CASSITGSDYGYTF.

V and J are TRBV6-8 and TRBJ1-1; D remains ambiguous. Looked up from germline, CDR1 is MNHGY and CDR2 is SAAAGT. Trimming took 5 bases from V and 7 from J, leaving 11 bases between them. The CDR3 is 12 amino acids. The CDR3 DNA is TGTGCCAGCAGTCCCGAGGAGAATGAAGCTTTCTTT. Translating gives CASSPEENEAFF.

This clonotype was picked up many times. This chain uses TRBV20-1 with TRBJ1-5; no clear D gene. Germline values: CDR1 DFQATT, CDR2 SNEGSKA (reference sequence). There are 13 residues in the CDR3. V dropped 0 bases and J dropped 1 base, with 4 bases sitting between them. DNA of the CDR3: TGCAGTGCTAGAGATCTCAGCAATCAGCCCCAGCATTTT. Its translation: CSARDLSNQPQHF.

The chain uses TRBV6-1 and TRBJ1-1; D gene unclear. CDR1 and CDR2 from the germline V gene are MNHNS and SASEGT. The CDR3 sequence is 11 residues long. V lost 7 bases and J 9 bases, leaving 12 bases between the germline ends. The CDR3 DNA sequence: TGTGCCAGCACCTGGGTCCTTCAAGCTTTCTTT. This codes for CASTWVLQAFF.

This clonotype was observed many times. This CDR3 reads CASSSGTNSPLHF. In nucleotides, the CDR3 is TGTGCCAGCAGCTCCGGGACGAATTCACCCCTCCACTTT. This chain links TRBV6-4 with TRBJ1-6; a weak D match, TRBD1 (5 bases). Germline assignment: CDR1 MRHNA and CDR2 SNTAGT. The CDR3 is 13 amino acids. Deletions cut 6 bases from V and 7 bases from J, with 10 bases between.

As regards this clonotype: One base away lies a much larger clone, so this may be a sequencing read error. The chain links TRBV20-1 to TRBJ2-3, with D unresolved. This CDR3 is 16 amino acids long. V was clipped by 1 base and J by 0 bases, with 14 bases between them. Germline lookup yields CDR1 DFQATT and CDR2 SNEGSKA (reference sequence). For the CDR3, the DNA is TGCAGTGCTAGAGCCTGTGGGCTAAAAAGCACAGATACGCAGTATTTT. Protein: CSARACGLKSTDTQYF.

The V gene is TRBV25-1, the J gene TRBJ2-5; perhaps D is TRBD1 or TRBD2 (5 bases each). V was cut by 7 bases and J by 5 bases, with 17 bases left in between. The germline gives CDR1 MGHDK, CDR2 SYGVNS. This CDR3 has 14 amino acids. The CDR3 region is CASKEDGAMETQYF. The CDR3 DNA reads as TGTGCCAGCAAGGAGGATGGGGCTATGGAGACCCAGTACTTC.

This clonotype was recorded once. The CDR3 DNA follows: TGTGCCAGCAAAAGCAGGGTCGCTGGCGAGCAGTACTTC. Translation: CASKSRVAGEQYF. The chain uses TRBV27 and TRBJ2-7; the D gene is possibly TRBD1 (5 bases). CDR3 size: 13 residues. Germline CDR1 MNHEY, CDR2 SMNVEV (reference sequence). Trimming pared 7 bases from V and 6 bases from J, leaving 16 bases between.

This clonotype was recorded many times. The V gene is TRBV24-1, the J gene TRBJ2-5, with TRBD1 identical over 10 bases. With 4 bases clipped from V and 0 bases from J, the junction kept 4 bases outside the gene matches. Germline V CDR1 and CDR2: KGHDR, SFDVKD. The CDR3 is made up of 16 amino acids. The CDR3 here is CATSDTGTGDQETQYF. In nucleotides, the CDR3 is TGTGCCACCAGTGACACCGGGACAGGGGACCAAGAGACCCAGTACTTC.

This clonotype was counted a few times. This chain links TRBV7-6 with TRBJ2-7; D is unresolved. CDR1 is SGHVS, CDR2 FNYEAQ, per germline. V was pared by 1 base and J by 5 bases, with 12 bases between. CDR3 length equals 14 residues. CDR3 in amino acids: CASSLDPIGHEQYF. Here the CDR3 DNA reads TGTGCCAGCAGCTTAGACCCTATAGGGCACGAGCAGTACTTC.

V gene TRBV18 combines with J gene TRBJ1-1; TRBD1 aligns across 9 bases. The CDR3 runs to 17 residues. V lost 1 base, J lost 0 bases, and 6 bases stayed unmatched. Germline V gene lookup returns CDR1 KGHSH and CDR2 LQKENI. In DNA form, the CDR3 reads TGTGCCAGCTCACCACTCGGGACAGGGATCTTGAACACTGAAGCTTTCTTT. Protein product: CASSPLGTGILNTEAFF.

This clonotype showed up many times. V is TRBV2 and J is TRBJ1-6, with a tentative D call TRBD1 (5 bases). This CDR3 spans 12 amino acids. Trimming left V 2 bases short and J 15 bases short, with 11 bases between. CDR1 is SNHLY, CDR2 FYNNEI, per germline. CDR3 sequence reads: CASSEWGAGLHF. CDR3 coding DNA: TGTGCCAGCAGTGAATGGGGCGCCGGCCTCCACTTT.

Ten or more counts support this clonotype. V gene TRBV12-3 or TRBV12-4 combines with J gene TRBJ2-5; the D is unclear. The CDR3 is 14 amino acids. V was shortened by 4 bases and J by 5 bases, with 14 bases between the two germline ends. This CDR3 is CASSSGWAEETQYF. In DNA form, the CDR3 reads TGTGCCAGCAGTTCAGGTTGGGCGGAGGAGACCCAGTACTTC.

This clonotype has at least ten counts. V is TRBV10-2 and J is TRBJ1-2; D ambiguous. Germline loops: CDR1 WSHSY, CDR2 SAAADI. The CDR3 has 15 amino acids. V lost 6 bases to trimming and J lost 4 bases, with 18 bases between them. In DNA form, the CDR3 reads TGCGCCAGCAGCCTGTACGGAGTCGAAAGCTATGGCTACACCTTC. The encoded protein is CASSLYGVESYGYTF.

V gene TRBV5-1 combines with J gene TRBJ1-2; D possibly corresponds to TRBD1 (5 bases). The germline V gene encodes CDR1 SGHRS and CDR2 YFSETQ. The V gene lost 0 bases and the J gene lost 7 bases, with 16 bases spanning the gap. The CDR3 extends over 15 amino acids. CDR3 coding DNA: TGCGCCAGCAGCTTGGATTCCGGGGCCCCGGGTGGCTACACCTTC. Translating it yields CASSLDSGAPGGYTF.

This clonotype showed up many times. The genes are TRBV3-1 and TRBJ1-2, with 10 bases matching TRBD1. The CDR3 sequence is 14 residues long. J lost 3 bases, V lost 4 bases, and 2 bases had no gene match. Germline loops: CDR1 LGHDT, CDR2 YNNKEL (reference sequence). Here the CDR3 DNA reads TGTGCCAGCAGCCGACAGGGGGCCCACTATGGCTACACCTTC. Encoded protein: CASSRQGAHYGYTF.

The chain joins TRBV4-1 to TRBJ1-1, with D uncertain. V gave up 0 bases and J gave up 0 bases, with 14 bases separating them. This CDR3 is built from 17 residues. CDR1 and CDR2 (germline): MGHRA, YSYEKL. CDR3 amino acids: CASSQDRGTNMNTEAFF. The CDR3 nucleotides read TGCGCCAGCAGCCAAGATCGGGGAACAAACATGAACACTGAAGCTTTCTTT.